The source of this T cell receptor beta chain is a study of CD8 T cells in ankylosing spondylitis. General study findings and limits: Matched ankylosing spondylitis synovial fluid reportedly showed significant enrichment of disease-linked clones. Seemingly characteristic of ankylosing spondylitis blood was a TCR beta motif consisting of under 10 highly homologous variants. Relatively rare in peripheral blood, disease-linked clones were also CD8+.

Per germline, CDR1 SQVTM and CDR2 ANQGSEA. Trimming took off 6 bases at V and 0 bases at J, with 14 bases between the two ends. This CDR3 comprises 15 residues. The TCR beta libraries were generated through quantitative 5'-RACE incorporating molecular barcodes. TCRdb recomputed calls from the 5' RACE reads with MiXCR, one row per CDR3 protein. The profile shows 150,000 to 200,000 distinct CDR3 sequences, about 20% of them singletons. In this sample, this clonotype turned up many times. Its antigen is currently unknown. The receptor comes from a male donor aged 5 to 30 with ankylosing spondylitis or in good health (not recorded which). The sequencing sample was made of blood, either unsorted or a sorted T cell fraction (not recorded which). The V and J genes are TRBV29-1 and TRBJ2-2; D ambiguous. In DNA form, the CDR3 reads TGCAGCGTGGGCCTGGTGGGATCGAACACCGGGGAGCTGTTTTTT. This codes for CSVGLVGSNTGELFF.